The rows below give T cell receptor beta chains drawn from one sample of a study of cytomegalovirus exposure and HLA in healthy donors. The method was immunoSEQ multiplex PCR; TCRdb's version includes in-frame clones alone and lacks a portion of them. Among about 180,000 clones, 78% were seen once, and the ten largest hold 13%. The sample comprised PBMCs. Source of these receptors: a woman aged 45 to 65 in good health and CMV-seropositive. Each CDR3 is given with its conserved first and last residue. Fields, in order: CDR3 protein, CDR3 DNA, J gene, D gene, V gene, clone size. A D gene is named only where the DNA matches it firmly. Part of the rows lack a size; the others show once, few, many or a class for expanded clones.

cdr3_aa: CASSDGESTDTQYF
cdr3_nt: TGTGCCAGCAGTGACGGGGAGAGCACAGATACGCAGTATTTT
j_call: TRBJ2-3
d_call: NA
v_call: TRBV6-4
clone_size: NA

cdr3_aa: CASSFQGSSGANVLTF
cdr3_nt: TGCGCCAGCAGCTTCCAGGGAAGCTCTGGGGCCAACGTCCTGACTTTC
j_call: TRBJ2-6
d_call: NA
v_call: TRBV5-1
clone_size: NA

cdr3_aa: CAWSGLANGELFF
cdr3_nt: TGTGCCTGGAGCGGGCTAGCCAACGGGGAGCTGTTTTTT
j_call: TRBJ2-2
d_call: NA
v_call: TRBV30
clone_size: NA

cdr3_aa: CASTGSTEAFF
cdr3_nt: TGTGCCAGCACAGGAAGCACTGAAGCTTTCTTT
j_call: TRBJ1-1
d_call: NA
v_call: TRBV6-5
clone_size: NA

cdr3_aa: CASSPVLAGGLPDTQYF
cdr3_nt: TGCGCCAGCAGCCCGGTCCTAGCGGGGGGCCTCCCAGATACGCAGTATTTT
j_call: TRBJ2-3
d_call: TRBD2
v_call: TRBV5-1
clone_size: NA

cdr3_aa: CSAGTGGMETQYF
cdr3_nt: TGCAGCGCCGGGACAGGGGGGATGGAGACCCAGTACTTC
j_call: TRBJ2-5
d_call: TRBD1
v_call: TRBV29-1
clone_size: NA

cdr3_aa: CASSEGTGGTGELFF
cdr3_nt: TGCGCCAGCAGCGAAGGGACAGGTGGCACCGGGGAGCTGTTTTTT
j_call: TRBJ2-2
d_call: TRBD1
v_call: TRBV5-1
clone_size: once

cdr3_aa: CASSRTGGPFGYTF
cdr3_nt: TGTGCCAGCAGCCGGACAGGGGGCCCCTTTGGCTACACCTTC
j_call: TRBJ1-2
d_call: TRBD1
v_call: TRBV7-3
clone_size: NA

cdr3_aa: CASSDDRGTYEQYF
cdr3_nt: TGTGCCAGTAGTGACGACAGGGGAACCTACGAGCAGTACTTC
j_call: TRBJ2-7
d_call: TRBD1
v_call: TRBV19
clone_size: NA

cdr3_aa: CASSEALTVRETQYF
cdr3_nt: TGTGCCAGCAGTGAAGCGCTAACCGTCCGGGAGACCCAGTACTTC
j_call: TRBJ2-5
d_call: NA
v_call: TRBV6-1
clone_size: NA

cdr3_aa: CSSSLAGLTGGYTF
cdr3_nt: TGTTCCAGCAGCCTGGCGGGTCTTACGGGCGGCTACACCTTC
j_call: TRBJ1-2
d_call: NA
v_call: TRBV7-9
clone_size: NA

cdr3_aa: CASSEGWGLTEAFF
cdr3_nt: TGTGCCAGCAGTGAAGGTTGGGGCCTCACTGAAGCTTTCTTT
j_call: TRBJ1-1
d_call: NA
v_call: TRBV6-1
clone_size: NA

cdr3_aa: CASSLRPQGVGNEQFF
cdr3_nt: TGTGCCAGCAGTTTACGCCCCCAGGGGGTGGGGAATGAGCAGTTCTTC
j_call: TRBJ2-1
d_call: TRBD1
v_call: TRBV27
clone_size: NA

cdr3_aa: CASSLFGTDRGRYEQYF
cdr3_nt: TGTGCCAGCAGCTTATTCGGGACTGACAGGGGGCGATACGAGCAGTACTTC
j_call: TRBJ2-7
d_call: TRBD1
v_call: TRBV5-6
clone_size: NA

cdr3_aa: CASSQGVAGSDTEAFF
cdr3_nt: TGTGCCAGCAGCCAAGGGGTTGCGGGCTCGGACACTGAAGCTTTCTTT
j_call: TRBJ1-1
d_call: NA
v_call: TRBV4-2
clone_size: few

cdr3_aa: CASSLSGGSSYEQYF
cdr3_nt: TGTGCCAGCAGTTTGAGCGGGGGTTCGTCCTACGAGCAGTACTTC
j_call: TRBJ2-7
d_call: TRBD2
v_call: TRBV6-4
clone_size: NA

cdr3_aa: CASSAGGDSNTGELFF
cdr3_nt: TGCGCCAGCAGCGCCGGGGGGGATTCGAACACCGGGGAGCTGTTTTTT
j_call: TRBJ2-2
d_call: TRBD2
v_call: TRBV5-1
clone_size: NA

cdr3_aa: CASSREGLAVEQYF
cdr3_nt: TGCGCCAGCAGCCGGGAGGGACTAGCTGTCGAGCAGTACTTC
j_call: TRBJ2-7
d_call: TRBD2
v_call: TRBV5-1
clone_size: NA

cdr3_aa: CASSSLDRAQRETQYF
cdr3_nt: TGTGCCAGCAGCTCCCTTGACAGGGCCCAGAGGGAGACCCAGTACTTC
j_call: TRBJ2-5
d_call: TRBD1
v_call: TRBV11-1
clone_size: once

cdr3_aa: CASRKPGQGAGKQYF
cdr3_nt: TGCGCCAGCAGAAAACCGGGACAGGGGGCTGGAAAGCAGTACTTC
j_call: TRBJ2-5
d_call: TRBD1
v_call: TRBV5-1
clone_size: NA

cdr3_aa: CASSLLGRNTEAFF
cdr3_nt: TGTGCCAGCAGCTTGTTGGGGAGGAACACTGAAGCTTTCTTT
j_call: TRBJ1-1
d_call: NA
v_call: TRBV5-5
clone_size: NA

cdr3_aa: CSPLYGETQYF
cdr3_nt: TGCAGTCCCCTATACGGGGAGACCCAGTACTTC
j_call: TRBJ2-5
d_call: NA
v_call: TRBV20-1
clone_size: NA

cdr3_aa: CSSVSGSGEDTQYF
cdr3_nt: TGTTCCAGCGTATCGGGTTCCGGGGAGGATACGCAGTATTTT
j_call: TRBJ2-3
d_call: NA
v_call: TRBV7-9
clone_size: NA

cdr3_aa: CSVENRGSGPDTQYF
cdr3_nt: TGCAGCGTTGAAAACCGAGGGAGCGGGCCAGATACGCAGTATTTT
j_call: TRBJ2-3
d_call: NA
v_call: TRBV29-1
clone_size: NA

cdr3_aa: CASSLTQGRPDTQYF
cdr3_nt: TGCGCCAGCAGCTTGACGCAGGGAAGGCCAGATACGCAGTATTTT
j_call: TRBJ2-3
d_call: NA
v_call: TRBV5-1
clone_size: once

cdr3_aa: CASSSDRGQRNTEAFF
cdr3_nt: TGTGCCAGTAGTTCTGACAGGGGGCAGAGGAACACTGAAGCTTTCTTT
j_call: TRBJ1-1
d_call: TRBD1
v_call: TRBV19
clone_size: NA

cdr3_aa: CASSSPGPGELFF
cdr3_nt: TGCGCCAGCAGTTCCCCTGGGCCCGGGGAGCTGTTTTTT
j_call: TRBJ2-2
d_call: NA
v_call: TRBV23-1
clone_size: NA

cdr3_aa: CASSLSVTYNEQFF
cdr3_nt: TGTGCCAGCAGCCTTAGCGTGACCTACAATGAGCAGTTCTTC
j_call: TRBJ2-1
d_call: NA
v_call: TRBV7-9
clone_size: NA

cdr3_aa: CAWSRTGLYGYTF
cdr3_nt: TGTGCCTGGAGTCGAACAGGCCTCTATGGCTACACCTTC
j_call: TRBJ1-2
d_call: NA
v_call: TRBV30
clone_size: NA

cdr3_aa: CSVQGTSGGLTDTQYF
cdr3_nt: TGCAGCGTCCAGGGTACAAGCGGGGGGCTAACAGATACGCAGTATTTT
j_call: TRBJ2-3
d_call: TRBD2
v_call: TRBV29-1
clone_size: NA

cdr3_aa: CASSLEHPGANVLTF
cdr3_nt: TGTGCCAGCAGTCTAGAGCATCCTGGGGCCAACGTCCTGACTTTC
j_call: TRBJ2-6
d_call: NA
v_call: TRBV21-1
clone_size: NA